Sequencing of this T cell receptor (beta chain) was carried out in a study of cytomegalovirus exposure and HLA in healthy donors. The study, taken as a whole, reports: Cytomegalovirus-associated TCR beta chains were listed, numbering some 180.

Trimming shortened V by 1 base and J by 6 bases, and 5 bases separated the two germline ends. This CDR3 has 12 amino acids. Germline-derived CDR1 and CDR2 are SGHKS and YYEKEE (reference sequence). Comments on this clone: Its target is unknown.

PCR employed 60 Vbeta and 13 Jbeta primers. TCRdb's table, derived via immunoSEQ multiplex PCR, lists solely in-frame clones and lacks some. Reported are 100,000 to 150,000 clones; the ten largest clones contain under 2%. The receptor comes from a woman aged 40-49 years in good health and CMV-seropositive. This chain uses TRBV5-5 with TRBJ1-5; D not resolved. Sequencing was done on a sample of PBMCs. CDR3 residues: CASSLRGQPQHF. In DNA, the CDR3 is TGTGCCAGCAGCTTGCGGGGTCAGCCCCAGCATTTT.